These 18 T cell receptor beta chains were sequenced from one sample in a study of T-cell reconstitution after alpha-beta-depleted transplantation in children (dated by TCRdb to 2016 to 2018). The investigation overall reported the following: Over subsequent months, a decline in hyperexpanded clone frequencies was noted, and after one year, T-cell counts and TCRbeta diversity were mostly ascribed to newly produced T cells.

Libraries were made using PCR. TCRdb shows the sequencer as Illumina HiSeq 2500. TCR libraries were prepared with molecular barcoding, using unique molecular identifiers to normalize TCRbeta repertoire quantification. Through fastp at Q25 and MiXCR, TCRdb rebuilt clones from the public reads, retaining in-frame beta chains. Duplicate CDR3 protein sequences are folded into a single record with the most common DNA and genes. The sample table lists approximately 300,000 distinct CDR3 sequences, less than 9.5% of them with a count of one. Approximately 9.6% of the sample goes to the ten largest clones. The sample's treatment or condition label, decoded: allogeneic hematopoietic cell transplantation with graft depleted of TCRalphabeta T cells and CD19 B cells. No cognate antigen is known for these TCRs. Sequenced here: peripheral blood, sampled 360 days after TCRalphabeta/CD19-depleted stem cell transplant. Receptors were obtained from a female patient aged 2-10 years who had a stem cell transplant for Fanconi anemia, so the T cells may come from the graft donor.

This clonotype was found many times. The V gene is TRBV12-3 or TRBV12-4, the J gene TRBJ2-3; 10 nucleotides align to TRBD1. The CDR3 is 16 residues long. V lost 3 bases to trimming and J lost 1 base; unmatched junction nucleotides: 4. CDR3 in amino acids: CASSFAGTGGTDTQYF. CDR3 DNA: TGTGCCAGCAGTTTTGCCGGGACAGGGGGCACAGATACGCAGTATTTT.

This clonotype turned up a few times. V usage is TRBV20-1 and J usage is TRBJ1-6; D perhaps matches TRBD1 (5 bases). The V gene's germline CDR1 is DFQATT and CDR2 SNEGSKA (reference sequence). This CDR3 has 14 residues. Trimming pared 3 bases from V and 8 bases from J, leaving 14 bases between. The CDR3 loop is CSARTDIRHSPLHF. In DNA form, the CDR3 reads TGCAGTGCTAGGACGGACATCCGACATTCACCCCTCCACTTT.

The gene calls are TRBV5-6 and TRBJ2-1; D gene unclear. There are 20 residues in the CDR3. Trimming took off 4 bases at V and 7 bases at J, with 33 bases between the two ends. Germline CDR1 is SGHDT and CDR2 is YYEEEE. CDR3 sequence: CASSPDESQTPVGKGNEQFF. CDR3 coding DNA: TGTGCCAGCAGCCCCGATGAATCTCAAACACCGGTGGGAAAAGGGAATGAGCAGTTCTTC.

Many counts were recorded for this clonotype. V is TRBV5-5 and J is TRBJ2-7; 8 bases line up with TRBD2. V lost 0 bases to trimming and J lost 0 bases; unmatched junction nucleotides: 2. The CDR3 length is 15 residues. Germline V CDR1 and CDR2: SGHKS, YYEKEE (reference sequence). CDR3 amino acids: CASSLAGGGSYEQYF. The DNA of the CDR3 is TGTGCCAGCAGCTTGGCGGGAGGGGGCTCCTACGAGCAGTACTTC. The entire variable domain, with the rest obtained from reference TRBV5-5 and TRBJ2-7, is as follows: DAGVTQSPTHLIKTRGQQVTLRCSPISGHKSVSWYQQVLGQGPQFIFQYYEKEERGRGNFPDRFSARQFPNYSSELNVNALLLGDSALYLCASSLAGGGSYEQYFGPGTRLTVT.

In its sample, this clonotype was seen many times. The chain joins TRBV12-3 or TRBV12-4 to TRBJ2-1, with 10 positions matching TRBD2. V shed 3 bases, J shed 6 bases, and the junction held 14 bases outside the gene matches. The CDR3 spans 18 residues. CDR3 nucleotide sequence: TGTGCCAGCAGTTTCCCCCGACGTTCTACTAGCGGGGTCAATGAGCAGTTCTTC. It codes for CASSFPRRSTSGVNEQFF.

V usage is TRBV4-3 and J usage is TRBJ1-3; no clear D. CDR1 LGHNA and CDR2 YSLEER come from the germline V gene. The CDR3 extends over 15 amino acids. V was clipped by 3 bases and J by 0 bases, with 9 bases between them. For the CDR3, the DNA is TGCGCCAGCAGCCACGGAGCGAGCTCTGGAAACACCATATATTTT. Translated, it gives CASSHGASSGNTIYF.

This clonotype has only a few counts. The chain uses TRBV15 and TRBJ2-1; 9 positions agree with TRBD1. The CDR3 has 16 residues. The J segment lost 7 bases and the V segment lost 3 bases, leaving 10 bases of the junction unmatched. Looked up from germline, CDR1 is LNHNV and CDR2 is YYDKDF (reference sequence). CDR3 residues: CATSSFGTGQGNEQFF. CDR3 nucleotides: TGTGCCACCAGCAGCTTTGGGACAGGGCAGGGGAATGAGCAGTTCTTC.

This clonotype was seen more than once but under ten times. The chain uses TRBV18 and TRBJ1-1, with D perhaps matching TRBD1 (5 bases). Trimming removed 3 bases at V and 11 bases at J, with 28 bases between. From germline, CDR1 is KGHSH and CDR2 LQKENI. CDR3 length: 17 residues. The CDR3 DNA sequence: TGTGCCAGCTCACCGTCCTCCCCCAACAGAAGGGACGGGGAGGCTTTCTTT. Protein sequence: CASSPSSPNRRDGEAFF.

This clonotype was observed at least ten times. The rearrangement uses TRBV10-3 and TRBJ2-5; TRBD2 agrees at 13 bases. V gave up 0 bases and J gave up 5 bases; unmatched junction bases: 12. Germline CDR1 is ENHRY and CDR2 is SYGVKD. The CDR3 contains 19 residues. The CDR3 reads CAISESPGLAGIGSETQYF. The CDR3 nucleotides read TGTGCCATCAGTGAGTCGCCGGGACTAGCGGGAATAGGGTCGGAGACCCAGTACTTC.

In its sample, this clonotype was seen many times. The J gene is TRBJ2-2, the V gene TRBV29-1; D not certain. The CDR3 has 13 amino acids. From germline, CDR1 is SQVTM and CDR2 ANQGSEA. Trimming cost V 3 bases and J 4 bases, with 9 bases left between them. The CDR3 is CSVEAAFTGELFF. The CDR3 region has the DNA TGCAGCGTTGAGGCGGCCTTCACCGGGGAGCTGTTTTTT.

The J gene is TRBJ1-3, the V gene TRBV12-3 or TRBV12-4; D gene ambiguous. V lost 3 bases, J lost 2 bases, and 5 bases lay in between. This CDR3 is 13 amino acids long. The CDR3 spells CASSFGPGNTIYF. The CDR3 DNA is TGTGCCAGCAGTTTTGGCCCTGGAAACACCATATATTTT.

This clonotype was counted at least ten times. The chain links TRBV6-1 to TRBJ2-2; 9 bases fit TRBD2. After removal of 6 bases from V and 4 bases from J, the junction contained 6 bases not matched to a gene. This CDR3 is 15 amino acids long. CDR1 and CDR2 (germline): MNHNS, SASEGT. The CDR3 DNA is TGTGCCAGCAGACTCAGCGGGGGGCCCACCGGGGAGCTGTTTTTT. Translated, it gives CASRLSGGPTGELFF.

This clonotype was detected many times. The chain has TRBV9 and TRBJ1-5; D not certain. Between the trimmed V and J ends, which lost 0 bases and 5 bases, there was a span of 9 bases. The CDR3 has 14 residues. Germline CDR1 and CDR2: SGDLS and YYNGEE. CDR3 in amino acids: CASSVEGSHQPQHF. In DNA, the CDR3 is TGTGCCAGCAGCGTAGAGGGCAGCCATCAGCCCCAGCATTTT.

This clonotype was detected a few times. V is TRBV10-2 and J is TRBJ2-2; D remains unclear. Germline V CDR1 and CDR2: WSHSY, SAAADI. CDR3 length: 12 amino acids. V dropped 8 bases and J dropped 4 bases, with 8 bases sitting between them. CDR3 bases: TGCGCCAGCCAGTTGGGCACCGGGGAGCTGTTTTTT. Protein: CASQLGTGELFF.

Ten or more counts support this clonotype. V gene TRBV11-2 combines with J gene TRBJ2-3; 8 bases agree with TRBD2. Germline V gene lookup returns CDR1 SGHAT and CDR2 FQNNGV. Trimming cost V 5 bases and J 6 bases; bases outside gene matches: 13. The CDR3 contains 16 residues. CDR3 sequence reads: CASSPRGARESDTQYF. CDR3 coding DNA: TGTGCCAGCAGCCCGCGGGGGGCAAGGGAGTCGGATACGCAGTATTTT.

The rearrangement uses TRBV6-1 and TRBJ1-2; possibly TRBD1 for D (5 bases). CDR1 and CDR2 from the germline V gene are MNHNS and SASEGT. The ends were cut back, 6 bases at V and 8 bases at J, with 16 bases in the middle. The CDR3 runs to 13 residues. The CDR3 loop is CASRNGGALGYTF. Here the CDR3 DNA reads TGTGCCAGCAGGAATGGGGGTGCGTTGGGCTACACCTTC.

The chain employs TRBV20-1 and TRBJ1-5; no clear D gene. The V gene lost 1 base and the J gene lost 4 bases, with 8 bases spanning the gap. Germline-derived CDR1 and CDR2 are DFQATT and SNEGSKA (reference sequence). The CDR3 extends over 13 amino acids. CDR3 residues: CSARAGENQPQHF. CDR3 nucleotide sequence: TGCAGTGCTAGAGCCGGCGAAAATCAGCCCCAGCATTTT.

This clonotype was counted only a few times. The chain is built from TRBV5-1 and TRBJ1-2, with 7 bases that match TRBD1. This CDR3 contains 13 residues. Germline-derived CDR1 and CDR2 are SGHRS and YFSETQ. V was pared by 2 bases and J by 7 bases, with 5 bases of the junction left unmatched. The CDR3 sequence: CASSLDRVVGYTF. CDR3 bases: TGCGCCAGCAGCTTAGACAGGGTGGTTGGCTACACCTTC.